The clone carrying this T cell receptor (beta chain) appeared many times. The junction had 4 bases not matched to a gene; V was cut back by 6 bases and J by 0 bases. The CDR3 has 15 residues. The germline V gene encodes CDR1 MDHEN and CDR2 SYDVKM. TCRdb re-analysed the RACE reads in MiXCR, keeping a single row per CDR3 protein. Found here are some 360,000 distinct CDR3 sequences, 5.1% of them singletons; the top ten hold just over 2.5%. The time point denotes: pre-sensitization, week 0. Treatment described: therapeutic diphenylcyclopropenone sensitization with weekly scalp DPC. This specimen belongs to a study of human T cells and chemical hapten exposure.

This TCR came from a woman aged 50 to 60 with alopecia areata. Some clones in this sample may be carry-over from other donors' samples. The sample here was whole blood, taken in connection with sensitization to the hapten diphenylcyclopropenone (DPC). The V and J genes are TRBV28 and TRBJ2-1; 8 bases line up with TRBD2. Here the CDR3 DNA reads TGTGCCAGCAGCGGTAGCGGGGTCTCCTACAATGAGCAGTTCTTC. It encodes CASSGSGVSYNEQFF.